Below are 27 T cell receptor beta chains sequenced from a single sample in a study of CD8+ T cells in alopecia areata. TCR sequencing used cDNA made by reverse transcription of extracted RNA. Sequenced by immunoSEQ multiplex PCR; TCRdb stores in-frame clones only, minus some. The table has roughly 230,000 clones, around two fifths seen once. Stated treatment: oral pan-JAK inhibitor, 5-10 mg twice daily. The material was CD4+ T cells sorted from blood, obtained at approximately week 36, from a patient treated with tofacitinib. Receptors originate from a human donor with alopecia areata.

Concerning this clone itself: The sample holds other DNA sequences that translate to the same CDR3. V is TRBV2 and J is TRBJ2-6; unclear D gene. The CDR3 has 12 residues. Between the trimmed V and J ends, which lost 3 bases and 4 bases, there was a span of 1 base. Per the germline V gene, CDR1 is SNHLY and CDR2 is FYNNEI. CDR3: CASSEGANVLTF. In DNA, the CDR3 is TGTGCCAGCAGTGAGGGGGCCAACGTCCTGACTTTC.

The chain employs TRBV2 and TRBJ2-2; the D call may be TRBD1 or TRBD2 (5 bases each). Germline V lookup: CDR1 SNHLY, CDR2 FYNNEI. The CDR3 is 15 residues long. Trimming took off 4 bases at V and 6 bases at J, with 15 bases between the two ends. The CDR3 nucleotides are TGTGCCAGCAGTGTCCTGGGGGACCCCGCCGGGGAGCTGTTTTTT. Its translation is CASSVLGDPAGELFF.

This clone was seen only a few times. The chain combines TRBV11-2 with TRBJ1-4, with D tentatively TRBD1 (5 bases). The germline V and J ends were trimmed by 5 bases and 12 bases, with 16 bases remaining between them. The CDR3 length is 13 residues. Looked up from germline, CDR1 is SGHAT and CDR2 is FQNNGV. The CDR3 nucleotides are TGTGCCAGCAGCACGAAGACAGATCTGGAACTGTTTTTT. Protein sequence: CASSTKTDLELFF. The whole variable domain, remainder taken from reference TRBV11-2 and TRBJ1-4, is EAGVAQSPRYKIIEKRQSVAFWCNPISGHATLYWYQQILGQGPKLLIQFQNNGVVDDSQLPKDRFSAERLKGVDSTLKIQPAKLEDSAVYLCASSTKTDLELFFGSGTQLSVL.

Only a few counts were recorded for this clone. The V gene is TRBV5-6, the J gene TRBJ2-1, with D uncertain. CDR1 is SGHDT, CDR2 YYEEEE, per germline. The CDR3 spans 12 residues. V was pared by 4 bases and J by 7 bases, with 9 bases between. The CDR3 here is CASSPRRNEQFF. The CDR3 coding sequence is TGTGCCAGCAGCCCCCGTAGGAATGAGCAGTTCTTC.

The chain is built from TRBV11-2 and TRBJ2-5, with 12 bases matching TRBD2. This CDR3 is built from 16 residues. CDR1 and CDR2 from the germline V gene are SGHAT and FQNNGV. V lost 4 bases, J lost 4 bases, and 7 bases stayed unmatched. The CDR3 sequence: CASSSALAGGAETQYF. The DNA for the CDR3 is TGTGCCAGCAGCTCCGCCCTAGCGGGAGGGGCAGAGACCCAGTACTTC.

V gene TRBV13 combines with J gene TRBJ2-1; D is ambiguous. The CDR3 totals 16 residues. Germline CDR1 PRHDT, CDR2 FYEKMQ (reference sequence). Trimming took off 3 bases at V and 6 bases at J, with 18 bases between the two ends. CDR3 amino acids: CASSFNDGARINEQFF. CDR3 coding DNA: TGTGCCAGCAGCTTTAATGATGGTGCCAGGATCAATGAGCAGTTCTTC.

The genes are TRBV15 and TRBJ2-5; D gene unclear. CDR3 length equals 9 residues. V lost 9 bases and J lost 5, with 4 bases in between. The germline gives CDR1 LNHNV, CDR2 YYDKDF (reference sequence). The CDR3 sequence: CATGETQYF. The CDR3 DNA sequence: TGTGCCACGGGGGAGACCCAGTACTTC.

V gene TRBV7-2 combines with J gene TRBJ2-4; no firm D call. This CDR3 is built from 12 residues. CDR1 is SGHTA and CDR2 is FQGNSA in the germline V gene. V was pared by 5 bases and J by 9 bases, with 11 bases between. The CDR3, as DNA: TGTGCCAGCAGCCCCCCCAAGGGCATTCAGTACTTC. Translation gives CASSPPKGIQYF.

This clone was seen a single time. The chain has TRBV29-1 and TRBJ2-7, with D perhaps TRBD2 (6 bases). V was shortened by 7 bases and J by 5 bases, with 15 bases between the two germline ends. Germline assignment: CDR1 SQVTM and CDR2 ANQGSEA. This CDR3 has 12 residues. The CDR3 loop is CSGMGLVNEQYF. DNA for the CDR3: TGCAGCGGGATGGGACTCGTTAACGAGCAGTACTTC.

On this clone: At one of its ends the junction is not consistent with the germline gene, which may arise from a read error. The chain joins TRBV2 to TRBJ2-1; unclear D gene. The CDR3 length is 14 residues. Germline V gene lookup returns CDR1 SNHLY and CDR2 FYNNEI. The CDR3 sequence is CASRERSSYNEQFF. DNA of the CDR3: TGTGCCAGCCGTGAGCGCAGCTCCTACAATGAGCAGTTCTTC.

The chain employs TRBV30 and TRBJ1-2; D is unclear. CDR1 and CDR2 from the germline V gene are GTSNPN and SVGIG (reference sequence). This CDR3 is 14 amino acids long. V was trimmed by 0 bases and J by 4 bases, leaving 12 bases between them. The CDR3 bases are TGTGCCTGGAGTGTACTGGGGATAGGCTATGGCTACACCTTC. Translating gives CAWSVLGIGYGYTF.

This clone was observed a handful of times. The chain employs TRBV30 and TRBJ2-7, with D perhaps assigned TRBD1 or TRBD2 (5 bases each). This CDR3 region has 10 residues. Germline lookup yields CDR1 GTSNPN and CDR2 SVGIG (reference sequence). V lost 5 bases and J lost 3, with 5 bases in between. CDR3 nucleotide sequence: TGTGCCTGGGGGGGCTACGAGCAGTACTTC. Amino acid sequence: CAWGGYEQYF.

The CDR3 DNA sequence: TGCGCCAGCAGCCCGTGGGGACAGGGGGATCAGCCCCAGCATTTT. Translation: CASSPWGQGDQPQHF. The chain is built from TRBV5-1 and TRBJ1-5, with 11 bases identical to TRBD1. V trimming: 4 bases; J trimming: 5 bases; junction bases outside the gene matches: 5. The CDR3 totals 15 residues. The germline V gene encodes CDR1 SGHRS and CDR2 YFSETQ.

This clone was recorded a few times. V is TRBV6-1 and J is TRBJ2-3; D call uncertain. Looked up from germline, CDR1 is MNHNS and CDR2 is SASEGT. The CDR3 is 11 amino acids. Trimming removed 8 bases at V and 6 bases at J, with 9 bases between. The chain's CDR3 is CASRITDTQYF. The CDR3 DNA is TGTGCCAGCCGGATAACCGATACGCAGTATTTT.

The rearrangement links TRBV5-1 to TRBJ2-3; unclear D gene. The germline gives CDR1 SGHRS, CDR2 YFSETQ. This CDR3 spans 15 amino acids. V lost 2 bases to trimming and J lost 0 bases, with 10 bases between them. In DNA, the CDR3 is TGCGCCAGCAGCTTCTCTAGGCCTAGCACAGATACGCAGTATTTT. This translates into CASSFSRPSTDTQYF.

The V and J genes are TRBV27 and TRBJ2-7, with 8 bases lining up with TRBD1. The CDR3 covers 15 residues. With V trimmed by 4 bases and J by 4 bases, 9 bases remained unmatched. The germline gives CDR1 MNHEY, CDR2 SMNVEV (reference sequence). CDR3 DNA: TGTGCCAGCAGTTACAGGGGGAGCGGTACGTACGAGCAGTACTTC. Protein sequence: CASSYRGSGTYEQYF.

The rearrangement links TRBV19 to TRBJ1-2; D is unclear. Germline-derived CDR1 and CDR2 are LNHDA and SQIVND (reference sequence). The V and J ends lost 1 base and 7 bases respectively, with 10 bases between them. The CDR3 spans 13 residues. The CDR3 DNA sequence: TGTGCCAGTAGTATAGGCCAGGCGGGTGGCTACACCTTC. Encoded protein: CASSIGQAGGYTF.

This clone was recorded at least ten times. Other DNA sequences in the sample encode the same CDR3. The chain couples TRBV28 to TRBJ1-2, with D unresolved. Deletions cut 1 base from V and 2 bases from J, with 11 bases between. Germline V gene lookup returns CDR1 MDHEN and CDR2 SYDVKM. This CDR3 spans 15 amino acids. The CDR3 DNA follows: TGTGCCAGCAGTTTATCCCCCCGGCAAAACTATGGCTACACCTTC. Protein: CASSLSPRQNYGYTF.

This chain uses TRBV2 with TRBJ2-3; D is possibly TRBD1 (5 bases). Germline CDR1 SNHLY, CDR2 FYNNEI. This CDR3 contains 13 residues. V lost 5 bases and J lost 6, with 12 bases in between. For the CDR3, the DNA is TGTGCCAGCAGTTACCAGGGATCGGATACGCAGTATTTT. Encoded protein: CASSYQGSDTQYF.

The V gene is TRBV5-1, the J gene TRBJ1-1, with 7 bases fitting TRBD1. Germline V lookup: CDR1 SGHRS, CDR2 YFSETQ. V dropped 1 base and J dropped 1; count of bases not matched to a gene: 16. The CDR3 is 19 amino acids. CDR3 amino acids: CASSLLPGQPPPGNTEAFF. The DNA of the CDR3 is TGCGCCAGCAGCTTGTTGCCGGGACAGCCGCCTCCTGGGAACACTGAAGCTTTCTTT.

The J gene is TRBJ2-3, the V gene TRBV4-2; 11 bases line up with TRBD2. The germline CDR1 and CDR2 sequences are LGHNA and YNFKEQ. This CDR3 is built from 15 residues. V was clipped by 1 base and J by 6 bases; unmatched bases: 3. CDR3 sequence (DNA): TGTGCCAGCAGCCAAGCGGGACTAGCGGTCGATACGCAGTATTTT. It specifies CASSQAGLAVDTQYF.

The chain combines TRBV4-1 with TRBJ2-3; D may be TRBD2 (6 bases). Trimming shortened V by 1 base and J by 0 bases, and 11 bases separated the two germline ends. The CDR3 has 16 residues. Germline V CDR1 and CDR2: MGHRA, YSYEKL. CDR3 in amino acids: CASSQGAGLSTDTQYF. In nucleotides, the CDR3 is TGCGCCAGCAGCCAAGGAGCGGGCCTTAGCACAGATACGCAGTATTTT.

This sequence joins TRBV30 and TRBJ2-6, with D tentatively TRBD1 (6 bases). CDR1 is GTSNPN and CDR2 is SVGIG in the germline V gene (reference sequence). CDR3 length: 14 amino acids. V lost 4 bases to trimming and J lost 6 bases, with 13 bases between them. CDR3: CAWNQGSTANVLTF. The DNA for the CDR3 is TGTGCCTGGAACCAGGGGTCCACGGCCAACGTCCTGACTTTC.

CDR3 sequence: CASRTGSAQPQHF. CDR3 sequence (DNA): TGTGCCAGCAGGACAGGGTCGGCTCAGCCCCAGCATTTT. The chain recombines TRBV2 with TRBJ1-5, with 7 bases fitting TRBD1. V shed 6 bases, J shed 6 bases, and the junction held 5 bases outside the gene matches. The CDR3 is 13 amino acids. CDR1 is SNHLY, CDR2 FYNNEI, per germline.

The chain employs TRBV30 and TRBJ2-3; 9 bases agree with TRBD2. The germline V gene has CDR1 GTSNPN and CDR2 SVGIG (reference sequence). The V and J ends lost 0 bases and 4 bases, in that order; junction bases with no gene match: 5. The CDR3 totals 15 residues. The CDR3 region is CAWSVKAGGPDTQYF. CDR3 DNA sequence: TGTGCCTGGAGTGTAAAGGCGGGAGGGCCAGATACGCAGTATTTT.

The CDR3 here is CASSRAGTFSGANVLTF. Written as DNA, the CDR3 is TGTGCCAGTAGTCGAGCGGGAACCTTCTCTGGGGCCAACGTCCTGACTTTC. The chain is built from TRBV19 and TRBJ2-6, with 7 bases that match TRBD2. The trim removed 5 bases at V and 0 bases at J, leaving 7 bases unmatched. There are 17 residues in the CDR3. Germline V CDR1 and CDR2: LNHDA, SQIVND (reference sequence).

This clone was seen a few times. V and J are TRBV7-8 and TRBJ1-2; D may be TRBD1 (5 bases). CDR3 length equals 12 residues. The germline gives CDR1 SGHVS, CDR2 FQNEAQ. Deletions cut 2 bases from V and 8 bases from J, with 9 bases between. CDR3 DNA: TGTGCCAGCAGCTTAATGTCAGGGGGCTACACCTTC. It is translated as CASSLMSGGYTF.